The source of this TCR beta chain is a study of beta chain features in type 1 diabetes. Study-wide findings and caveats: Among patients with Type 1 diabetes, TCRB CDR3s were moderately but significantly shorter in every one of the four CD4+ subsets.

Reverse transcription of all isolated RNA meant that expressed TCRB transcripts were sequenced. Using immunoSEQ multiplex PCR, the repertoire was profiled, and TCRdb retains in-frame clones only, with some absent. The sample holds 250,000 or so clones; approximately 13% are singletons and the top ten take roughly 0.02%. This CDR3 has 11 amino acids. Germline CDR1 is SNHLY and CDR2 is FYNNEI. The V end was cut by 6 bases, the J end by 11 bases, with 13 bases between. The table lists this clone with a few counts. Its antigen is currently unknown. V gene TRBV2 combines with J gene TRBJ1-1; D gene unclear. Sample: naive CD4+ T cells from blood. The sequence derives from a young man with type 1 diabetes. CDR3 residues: CASRAPPEAFF. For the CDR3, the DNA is TGTGCCAGCAGAGCCCCGCCCGAGGCTTTCTTT.